This TCR beta chain was recovered during a study of CD8 T cells in ankylosing spondylitis (dated by TCRdb to about 2017). A note on the overall study: The study profiled T cell receptor beta repertoires in healthy donors and ankylosing spondylitis patients to find disease-linked TCR variants. Peripheral blood samples were taken, and synovial fluid was additionally collected from ankylosing spondylitis patients. The full study cohort comprised 25 ankylosing spondylitis patients and around 100 healthy donors.

The listed sequencing device is Illumina HiSeq 2500. Quantitative 5'-RACE with molecular barcodes was used to prepare TCR beta libraries. As for the authors' bioinformatics: Disease-linked TCR variants were identified with a new computational method built on a probabilistic model of VDJ rearrangement. TCRdb reworked the public reads: Q25 trimming with fastp, MiXCR clone assembly, productive beta chains retained. Every entry covers one CDR3 protein and lists the most common genes and DNA from its rows. TCRdb, rather than the study authors, made the V and J calls. This sample is represented by about 140,000 distinct CDR3 sequences; 7% to 10% of them were singletons. The ten largest account for 7.3% of the sample. What the research found in general, with its limitations: Some of the motif variants had been reported before in the synovial fluid and blood of reactive arthritis patients, a finding that suggests common disease-initiation mechanisms. A TCR beta motif of eight highly homologous amino acid variants appeared characteristic of blood from ankylosing spondylitis patients. The disease-linked clones were reported to be significantly enriched in matched synovial fluid samples from ankylosing spondylitis patients. The disease-linked clones showed a CD8+ phenotype and occurred at relatively low frequencies in peripheral blood.

The CDR3, from cysteine to phenylalanine, totals 14 residues. The only DNA kept is the CDR3, 42 bases in frame from the first base. At the junction V is shortened by 8 bases and J by 11 bases; bases outside the gene matches: 12. This clonotype was observed at least ten times. Its antigen remains unidentified. No per-base quality is available; no much larger clone lies one base away. For each ankylosing spondylitis patient, the synovial fluid sample was matched to a blood sample from that same patient. The source of this sequence is a male donor with ankylosing spondylitis. The sequence joins TRBV12-3 or TRBV12-4 to TRBJ1-4; 9 nucleotides in the junction match TRBD1. Sequenced sample: synovial fluid, either unsorted or a sorted T cell fraction (not recorded which). Here the CDR3 is given as CASLRTGGTGKLFF. Read as DNA, the sequence is TGTGCCAGCCTTAGAACAGGGGGCACCGGGAAACTGTTTTTT.